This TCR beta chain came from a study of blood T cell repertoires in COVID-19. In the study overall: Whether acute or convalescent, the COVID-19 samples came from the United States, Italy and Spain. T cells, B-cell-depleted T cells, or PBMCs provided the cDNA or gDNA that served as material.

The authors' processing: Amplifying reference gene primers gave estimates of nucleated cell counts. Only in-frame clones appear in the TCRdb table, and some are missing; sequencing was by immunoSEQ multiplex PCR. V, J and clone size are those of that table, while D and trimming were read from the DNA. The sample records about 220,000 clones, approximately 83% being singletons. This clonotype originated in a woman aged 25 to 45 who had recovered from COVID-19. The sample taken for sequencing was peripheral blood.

The CDR3 nucleotides read TGTGCCAGCAGCCAGACGGGGGTGAGCACAGATACGCAGTATTTT. The encoded protein is CASSQTGVSTDTQYF. The chain links TRBV4-2 to TRBJ2-3, with D possibly being TRBD2 (6 bases). With 3 bases removed from V and 0 bases from J, the gap between germline ends came to 10 bases. Germline CDR1 is LGHNA and CDR2 is YNFKEQ. CDR3 size: 15 residues.